This is a list of T cell receptor beta chains from one sample in a study of blood T cells in healthy people across ages. TCRdb re-analysed the 5' RACE reads in MiXCR, keeping a single row per CDR3 protein. The sample lists 1,100,000 or so distinct CDR3 sequences; 40% to 55% were seen once. The sample consisted of blood. The origin of the receptors is a woman aged 55-70 years in good health. The conserved cysteine and the conserved F or W are not part of the CDR3 here. Fields, in order: V gene, J gene, CDR3 protein.

V gene: TRBV2; J gene: TRBJ2-3; CDR3 protein: AISTGRTDTQY
V gene: TRBV20-1; J gene: TRBJ1-5; CDR3 protein: SALDTDLSNQPQH
V gene: TRBV5-1; J gene: TRBJ2-1; CDR3 protein: ASSYYRGMNEQF
V gene: TRBV27; J gene: TRBJ2-3; CDR3 protein: ASGPHADTQY
V gene: TRBV9; J gene: TRBJ2-7; CDR3 protein: VSSPGNPHEQY
V gene: TRBV6-4; J gene: TRBJ2-3; CDR3 protein: ASSGPGGTDTQY
V gene: TRBV12-3/TRBV12-4; J gene: TRBJ1-2; CDR3 protein: AIRPRQGHGYT
V gene: TRBV28; J gene: TRBJ2-7; CDR3 protein: ASISAHDRGRYYEQY
V gene: TRBV27; J gene: TRBJ2-7; CDR3 protein: ASSCGSSYEQY
V gene: TRBV12-3/TRBV12-4; J gene: TRBJ1-5; CDR3 protein: ASSLERFNQPQH
V gene: TRBV27; J gene: TRBJ2-3; CDR3 protein: ASSDPGPHTQY
V gene: TRBV6-5; J gene: TRBJ1-2; CDR3 protein: ASTRGQGSVGYT
V gene: TRBV6-5; J gene: TRBJ2-1; CDR3 protein: ASSYIGSGRDQNVYNEQF
V gene: TRBV20-1; J gene: TRBJ2-7; CDR3 protein: SARRENYYEQY
V gene: TRBV10-3; J gene: TRBJ2-6; CDR3 protein: AINGGTGANVLT
V gene: TRBV3-1; J gene: TRBJ1-3; CDR3 protein: ASSNREISGNTIY
V gene: TRBV28; J gene: -; CDR3 protein: ASSFSSGRANEQY
V gene: TRBV29-1; J gene: TRBJ2-7; CDR3 protein: SALTGVHYEQY